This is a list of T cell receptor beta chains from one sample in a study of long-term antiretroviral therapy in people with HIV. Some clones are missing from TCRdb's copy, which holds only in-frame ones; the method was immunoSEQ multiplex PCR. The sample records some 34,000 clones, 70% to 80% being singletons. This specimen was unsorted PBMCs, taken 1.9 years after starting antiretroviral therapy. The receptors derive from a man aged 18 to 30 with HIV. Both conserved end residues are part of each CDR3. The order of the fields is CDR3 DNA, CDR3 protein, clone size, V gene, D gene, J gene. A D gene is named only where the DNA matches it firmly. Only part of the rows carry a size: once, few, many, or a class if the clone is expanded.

DNA: TGTGCCAGTGGGACCGGGGAGCTGTTTTTT; CDR3: CASGTGELFF; size: -; V: TRBV7-6; D: -; J: TRBJ2-2
DNA: TGTGCCAGCAGCCAAGATCTCCCCAATGAGCAGTTCTTC; CDR3: CASSQDLPNEQFF; size: once; V: TRBV4-2; D: -; J: TRBJ2-1
DNA: TGTGCCAGCACCCACGGACAGATGAATCAGCCCCAGCATTTT; CDR3: CASTHGQMNQPQHF; size: -; V: TRBV27; D: -; J: TRBJ1-5
DNA: TGTGCCAGCAGTTCCTCCACTGAAGCTTTCTTT; CDR3: CASSSSTEAFF; size: once; V: TRBV6-5; D: -; J: TRBJ1-1
DNA: TGTGCCACCAGCAGAGACAGGGGTCAAGAGACCCAGTACTTC; CDR3: CATSRDRGQETQYF; size: -; V: TRBV15; D: -; J: TRBJ2-5
DNA: TGTGCCAGCAGCACCGGACAGATGATACGCTCTGGAAACACCATATATTTT; CDR3: CASSTGQMIRSGNTIYF; size: few; V: TRBV9; D: -; J: TRBJ1-3
DNA: TGCGCCAGCAGTACAGGGGTTGAGACCCAGTACTTC; CDR3: CASSTGVETQYF; size: -; V: TRBV10-2; D: TRBD1; J: TRBJ2-5
DNA: TGTGCCTGGAGTGTAGACAGCTCTGGGGCCAACGTCCTGACTTTC; CDR3: CAWSVDSSGANVLTF; size: -; V: TRBV30; D: -; J: TRBJ2-6
DNA: TGTGCCAGTAGGCTCCGGGGGGCGAACACTGAAGCTTTCTTT; CDR3: CASRLRGANTEAFF; size: few; V: TRBV19; D: -; J: TRBJ1-1
DNA: TGTGCCATCAGTGAGAACACAGGGGCCGAAGCTTTCTTT; CDR3: CAISENTGAEAFF; size: -; V: TRBV10-3; D: TRBD1; J: TRBJ1-1
DNA: TGTGCCAGCTCACCCCAGGCGAACACCGGGGAGCTGTTTTTT; CDR3: CASSPQANTGELFF; size: -; V: TRBV18; D: -; J: TRBJ2-2
DNA: TGTGCCACCAGCAGAGATAAGGGTGAAAAACTGTTTTTT; CDR3: CATSRDKGEKLFF; size: once; V: TRBV15; D: -; J: TRBJ1-4
DNA: TGTGCCAGCAGCATGGGGACGCCGGAAGCTTTCTTT; CDR3: CASSMGTPEAFF; size: -; V: TRBV5-4; D: -; J: TRBJ1-1
DNA: TGTGCCAGCAGCCCCGGACAGGGTGACTATGGCTACACCTTC; CDR3: CASSPGQGDYGYTF; size: few; V: TRBV14; D: TRBD1; J: TRBJ1-2
DNA: TGTGCCAGTAGTTCAGGGTCCCTAGCGGGGGGGCCAGGTTACAATGAGCAGTTCTTC; CDR3: CASSSGSLAGGPGYNEQFF; size: -; V: TRBV19; D: TRBD2; J: TRBJ2-1
DNA: TGTGCCAGCAGCTTGGGGGACTACGGCCACTACGAGCAGTACTTC; CDR3: CASSLGDYGHYEQYF; size: -; V: TRBV7-9; D: TRBD2; J: TRBJ2-7
DNA: TGTGCCAGCATGGGCACCTCCTACGAGCAGTACTTC; CDR3: CASMGTSYEQYF; size: few; V: TRBV27; D: -; J: TRBJ2-7
DNA: TGTGCCAGCAGTTTTCAGTTTCGCGGGACTGAAGCTTTCTTT; CDR3: CASSFQFRGTEAFF; size: -; V: TRBV28; D: -; J: TRBJ1-1
DNA: TGTGCCAGCAGTGGTGTGACAGGGGGCGGAAACACCATATATTTT; CDR3: CASSGVTGGGNTIYF; size: -; V: TRBV6-1; D: TRBD1; J: TRBJ1-3
DNA: TGTGCCAGCAGTGATGGAAGCATATGGGGGCAGCCCCAGCATTTT; CDR3: CASSDGSIWGQPQHF; size: -; V: TRBV2; D: -; J: TRBJ1-5
DNA: TGTGCCAGCAGTTCACGGACAGTCAACACCATATATTTT; CDR3: CASSSRTVNTIYF; size: few; V: TRBV6-1; D: -; J: TRBJ1-3
DNA: TGCAGCGTTTCCCACGATAGCGGGGCGGAGACCCAGTACTTC; CDR3: CSVSHDSGAETQYF; size: -; V: TRBV29-1; D: TRBD2; J: TRBJ2-5
DNA: TGTGCCATCAGTGCCAGCGACACCGGGGAGCTGTTTTTT; CDR3: CAISASDTGELFF; size: medium-sized; V: TRBV10-3; D: -; J: TRBJ2-2
DNA: TGTGCCAGCAGTGAAGGGGGAGACCATCAGCCCCAGCATTTT; CDR3: CASSEGGDHQPQHF; size: medium-sized; V: TRBV6-1; D: -; J: TRBJ1-5
DNA: TGTGCCAGCAGTGAAGCTGATACAGGGCCCCAGTACTTC; CDR3: CASSEADTGPQYF; size: -; V: TRBV6-1; D: -; J: TRBJ2-5
DNA: TGCGCCAGCAGCCAAGATCGGGGGATCGGAGGTAATTCACCCCTCCACTTT; CDR3: CASSQDRGIGGNSPLHF; size: -; V: TRBV4-1; D: -; J: TRBJ1-6
DNA: TGTGCCAGCAGTGAAGAAGGGGGCTACAATGAGCAGTTCTTC; CDR3: CASSEEGGYNEQFF; size: -; V: TRBV6-1; D: -; J: TRBJ2-1
DNA: TGTGCCAGCACCGCGTCCGACTATGGCTACACCTTC; CDR3: CASTASDYGYTF; size: -; V: TRBV2; D: -; J: TRBJ1-2
DNA: TGTGCCAGCAGTGGGGACAGCGCCTCTGGGGCCAACGTCCTGACTTTC; CDR3: CASSGDSASGANVLTF; size: once; V: TRBV6-4; D: TRBD1; J: TRBJ2-6